This note documents a single TCR beta chain sequence. CDR3 size: 13 residues. Trimming shortened V by 2 bases and J by 1 base, and 5 bases separated the two germline ends. Germline V gives CDR1 LNHDA, CDR2 SQIVND (reference sequence). This sample was included in a study of blood T cell repertoires in COVID-19. The assay was immunoSEQ multiplex PCR, and TCRdb's table has in-frame clones only and misses some. The sample consists of over 300,000 clones, around four fifths of them appearing once. Sequenced: peripheral blood. The chain combines TRBV19 with TRBJ1-2; D remains ambiguous. This clonotype was sampled from a woman aged 45 to 65 with acute or convalescent COVID-19. CDR3 DNA: TGTGCCAGTAGTATAACCAGTAACTATGGCTACACCTTC. It translates to CASSITSNYGYTF.